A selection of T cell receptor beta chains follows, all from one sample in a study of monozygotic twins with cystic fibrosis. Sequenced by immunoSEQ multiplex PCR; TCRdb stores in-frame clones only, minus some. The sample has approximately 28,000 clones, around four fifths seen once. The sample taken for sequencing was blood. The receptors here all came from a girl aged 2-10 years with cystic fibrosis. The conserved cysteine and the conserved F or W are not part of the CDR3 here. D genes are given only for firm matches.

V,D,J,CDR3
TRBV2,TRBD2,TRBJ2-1,ASSEVRGGGNEQF
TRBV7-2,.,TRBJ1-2,ASSLVLGSSNYGYT
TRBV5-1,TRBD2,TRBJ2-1,ASATEAGSYNEQF
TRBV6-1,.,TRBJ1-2,ASSEAGVYGYT
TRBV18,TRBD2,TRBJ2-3,ASSPYRPGLGDTQY
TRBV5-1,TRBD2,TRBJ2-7,ASSLAPLTSGRLHEQY
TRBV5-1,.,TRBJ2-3,ASSLAGNNPTDTQY
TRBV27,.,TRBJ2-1,ASSLLAGRYNEQF
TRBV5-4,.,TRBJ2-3,ASSLGVGKDTQY
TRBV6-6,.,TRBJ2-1,ASTGGRYNEQF
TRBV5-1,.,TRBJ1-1,ASSRSVNTEAF
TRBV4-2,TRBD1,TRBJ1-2,ASSQDRGRGYT
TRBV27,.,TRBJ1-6,ASSLFSSPANSPLH
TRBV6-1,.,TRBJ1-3,ASSEAGRVTAGNTIY
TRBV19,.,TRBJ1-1,ASSILGSDTEAF
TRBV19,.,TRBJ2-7,ATMGRYTYEQY
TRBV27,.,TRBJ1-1,ASSLRGNTEAF
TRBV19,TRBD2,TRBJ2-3,ASRLAGNTDTQY
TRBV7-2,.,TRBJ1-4,ASSFRAGKLF
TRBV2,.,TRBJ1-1,ASTSSAGGANTEAF
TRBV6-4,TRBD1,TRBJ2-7,ASSYGTEASYEQY
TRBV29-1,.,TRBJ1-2,SVRLVGSGYT
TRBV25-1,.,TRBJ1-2,ASSEWGGGYT
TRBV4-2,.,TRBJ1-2,ASSPHGQDLYGYT
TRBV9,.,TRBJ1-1,ASSVVGGIMNTEAF
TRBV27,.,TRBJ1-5,ASSSALERDQPQH
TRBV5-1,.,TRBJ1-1,ASGPGETEAF
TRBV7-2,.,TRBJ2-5,ASSLAGKETQY
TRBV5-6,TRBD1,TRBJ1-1,ASRHNPRGHTEAF
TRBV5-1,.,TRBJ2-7,ASSFNRAQRGEQY
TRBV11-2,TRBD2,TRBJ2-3,ASSLVGLALVVDTQY
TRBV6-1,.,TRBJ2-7,ASTRVSGLNGEQY
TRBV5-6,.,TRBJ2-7,ASSRYRESYEQY
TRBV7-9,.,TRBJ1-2,ASSRARGEMDYGYT
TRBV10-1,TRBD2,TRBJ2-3,ASSESVAGGSRDTQY
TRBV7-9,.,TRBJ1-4,ASSLTEAQKEKLF
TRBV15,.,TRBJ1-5,ATSLKSGPGPQH
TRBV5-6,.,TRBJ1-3,ASSFLSNTIY
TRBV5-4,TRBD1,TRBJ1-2,ASSLQGAGYGYT
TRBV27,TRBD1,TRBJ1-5,ASSRDRVRSNQPQH